Listed below are T cell receptor beta chains from one sample, sequenced in a study of blood T cell repertoires in COVID-19. Assay used: immunoSEQ multiplex PCR; TCRdb lists only in-frame clones, some missing. The sample consists of roughly 100,000 clones, more than 75% of them appearing once. The sample consisted of peripheral blood. The source is a human donor in a cohort sampled during active COVID-19. Both conserved end residues are part of each CDR3. Each record gives: J gene, V gene, clone size, D gene, CDR3 DNA, CDR3 protein. The D gene is left open where the match is weak. Size values are once, few and many counts, or a class for expanded clones, and some rows have none.

j_call: TRBJ1-5; v_call: TRBV5-8; clone_size: .; d_call: .; cdr3_nt: TGTGCCAGCAGCGTACAGGGATATAGCAATCAGCCCCAGCATTTT; cdr3_aa: CASSVQGYSNQPQHF
j_call: TRBJ2-3; v_call: TRBV9; clone_size: .; d_call: .; cdr3_nt: TGTGCCAGCAGCGTAGTCTCGCGGAACACAGATACGCAGTATTTT; cdr3_aa: CASSVVSRNTDTQYF
j_call: TRBJ2-2; v_call: TRBV30; clone_size: .; d_call: .; cdr3_nt: TGTGCCTGGATGACACAGACCGGGGAGCTGTTTTTT; cdr3_aa: CAWMTQTGELFF
j_call: TRBJ1-4; v_call: TRBV7-6; clone_size: .; d_call: .; cdr3_nt: TGTGCCAGCAGCAGCCTAAAAGCAACTAATGAAAAACTGTTTTTT; cdr3_aa: CASSSLKATNEKLFF
j_call: TRBJ2-2; v_call: TRBV7-6; clone_size: .; d_call: .; cdr3_nt: TGTGCCAGCAGGTTGGGCGGGGCGAACACCGGGGAGCTGTTTTTT; cdr3_aa: CASRLGGANTGELFF
j_call: TRBJ2-5; v_call: TRBV11-2; clone_size: .; d_call: .; cdr3_nt: TGTGCCAGCAGCTTAGTAGAGGCAGGGAAAGAGACCCAGTACTTC; cdr3_aa: CASSLVEAGKETQYF
j_call: TRBJ2-7; v_call: TRBV19; clone_size: .; d_call: .; cdr3_nt: TGTGCCAGTAGTATGTGGGGGGAAACCTACGAGCAGTACTTC; cdr3_aa: CASSMWGETYEQYF
j_call: TRBJ2-7; v_call: TRBV27; clone_size: .; d_call: TRBD1; cdr3_nt: TGTGCCAGCAGTGACAGACTGACAGGGATGGAAGGCGAGCAGTACTTC; cdr3_aa: CASSDRLTGMEGEQYF
j_call: TRBJ2-1; v_call: TRBV30; clone_size: .; d_call: .; cdr3_nt: TGTGCCTGGAATTGGAGCCCCACTACGGGCAATGAGCAGTTCTTC; cdr3_aa: CAWNWSPTTGNEQFF
j_call: TRBJ1-6; v_call: TRBV21-1; clone_size: .; d_call: .; cdr3_nt: TGTGCCAGCAGCAACTCCGGGAGCTCCTATAATTCACCCCTCCACTTT; cdr3_aa: CASSNSGSSYNSPLHF
j_call: TRBJ2-3; v_call: TRBV9; clone_size: .; d_call: TRBD2; cdr3_nt: TGTGCCAGCAGCGCCCCGGGCGTAGCGGGAGGCACAGATACGCAGTATTTT; cdr3_aa: CASSAPGVAGGTDTQYF
j_call: TRBJ2-3; v_call: TRBV6-2/TRBV6-3; clone_size: few; d_call: TRBD2; cdr3_nt: TGTGCCAGCAGCCTACTAGCGGGGCTCGCTTCTAGCACAGATACGCAGTATTTT; cdr3_aa: CASSLLAGLASSTDTQYF
j_call: TRBJ1-1; v_call: TRBV20-1; clone_size: .; d_call: .; cdr3_nt: TGCAGTGCTAGTCTGCAGGGACTAAATGAAGCTTTCTTT; cdr3_aa: CSASLQGLNEAFF
j_call: TRBJ1-3; v_call: TRBV7-9; clone_size: once; d_call: .; cdr3_nt: TGTGCCAGCAGCCGAGGTGGTAGCTCTGGAAACACCATATATTTT; cdr3_aa: CASSRGGSSGNTIYF
j_call: TRBJ2-7; v_call: TRBV4-1; clone_size: few; d_call: TRBD2; cdr3_nt: TGCGCCAGCAGCCAGCAGGGCGGGGGGCTCTACGAGCAGTACTTC; cdr3_aa: CASSQQGGGLYEQYF
j_call: TRBJ2-6; v_call: TRBV19; clone_size: .; d_call: TRBD1; cdr3_nt: TGTGCCAGTAGCGAAACAGGGGCTGGGGCCAACGTCCTGACTTTC; cdr3_aa: CASSETGAGANVLTF
j_call: TRBJ2-3; v_call: TRBV28; clone_size: .; d_call: .; cdr3_nt: TGTGCCAGCACCCTACAGGGCACAGATACGCAGTATTTT; cdr3_aa: CASTLQGTDTQYF
j_call: TRBJ1-2; v_call: TRBV11-1; clone_size: few; d_call: .; cdr3_nt: TGTGCCAGCAGCTTAGAACGTCGCGGGTACTATGGCTACACCTTC; cdr3_aa: CASSLERRGYYGYTF
j_call: TRBJ2-7; v_call: TRBV28; clone_size: .; d_call: .; cdr3_nt: TGTGCCAGCAGTTTAGTTGGGAGCTCCTACGAGCAGTACTTC; cdr3_aa: CASSLVGSSYEQYF
j_call: TRBJ2-1; v_call: TRBV13; clone_size: once; d_call: TRBD2; cdr3_nt: TGTGCCAGCAGCTTAGGGGTAGCGGGAGCCAATGAGCAGTTCTTC; cdr3_aa: CASSLGVAGANEQFF
j_call: TRBJ2-5; v_call: TRBV28; clone_size: .; d_call: .; cdr3_nt: TGTGCCAGCAGTTTAACCCTAGGAAGGACCCAGTACTTC; cdr3_aa: CASSLTLGRTQYF
j_call: TRBJ2-1; v_call: TRBV6-5; clone_size: .; d_call: .; cdr3_nt: TGTGCCAGCAGCAAGGGGGAGGGTTACAATGAGCAGTTCTTC; cdr3_aa: CASSKGEGYNEQFF
j_call: TRBJ2-3; v_call: TRBV7-2; clone_size: .; d_call: TRBD2; cdr3_nt: TGTGCCAGCAGCTCAGCACTAGCGGGGGGGAGGTGGACAGATACGCAGTATTTT; cdr3_aa: CASSSALAGGRWTDTQYF
j_call: TRBJ1-1; v_call: TRBV13; clone_size: .; d_call: .; cdr3_nt: TGTGCCAGCAGCTTAGGTCGGGGGGCTGAAGCTTTCTTT; cdr3_aa: CASSLGRGAEAFF
j_call: TRBJ1-2; v_call: TRBV28; clone_size: .; d_call: TRBD1; cdr3_nt: TGTGCCAGCAGCCGGACAGGGGGGGACTATGGCTACACCTTC; cdr3_aa: CASSRTGGDYGYTF
j_call: TRBJ1-1; v_call: TRBV7-9; clone_size: .; d_call: TRBD1; cdr3_nt: TGTGCCAGCAGCTTAGCGGGACAGGGGGAAGATTTT; cdr3_aa: CASSLAGQGEDF
j_call: TRBJ2-5; v_call: TRBV7-3; clone_size: .; d_call: TRBD2; cdr3_nt: TGTGCCAGCAGCTTAGGAGCGGGAGGCTTGGAGACCCAGTACTTC; cdr3_aa: CASSLGAGGLETQYF
j_call: TRBJ2-1; v_call: TRBV2; clone_size: .; d_call: .; cdr3_nt: TGTGCCAGCAGCGGGACTCTCCTAGGAGAGCAGTTCTTC; cdr3_aa: CASSGTLLGEQFF
j_call: TRBJ2-1; v_call: TRBV9; clone_size: .; d_call: .; cdr3_nt: TGTGCCAGCAGCGGCCGGGACTCCGAATACAATGAGCAGTTCTTC; cdr3_aa: CASSGRDSEYNEQFF
j_call: TRBJ1-1; v_call: TRBV14; clone_size: .; d_call: .; cdr3_nt: TGTGCCAGCAGCCACGGGGGAACTGAAGCTTTCTTT; cdr3_aa: CASSHGGTEAFF
j_call: TRBJ1-2; v_call: TRBV28; clone_size: .; d_call: TRBD1; cdr3_nt: TGTGCCAGCAGTTTACCAGGGGGGAGCTATGGCTACACCTTC; cdr3_aa: CASSLPGGSYGYTF